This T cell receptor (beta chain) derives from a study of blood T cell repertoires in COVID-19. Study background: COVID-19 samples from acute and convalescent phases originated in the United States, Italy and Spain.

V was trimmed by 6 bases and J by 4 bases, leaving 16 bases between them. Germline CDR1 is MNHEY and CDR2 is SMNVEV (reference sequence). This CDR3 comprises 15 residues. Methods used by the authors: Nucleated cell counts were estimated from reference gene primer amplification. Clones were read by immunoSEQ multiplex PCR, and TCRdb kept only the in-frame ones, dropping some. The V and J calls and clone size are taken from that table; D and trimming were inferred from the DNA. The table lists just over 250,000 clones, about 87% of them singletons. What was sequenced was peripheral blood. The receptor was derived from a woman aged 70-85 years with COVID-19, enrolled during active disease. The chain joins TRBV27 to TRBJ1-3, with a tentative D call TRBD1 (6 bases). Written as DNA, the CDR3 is TGTGCCAGCAGACCGTCCAGGGGTTCGGGAAACACCATATATTTT. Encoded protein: CASRPSRGSGNTIYF.